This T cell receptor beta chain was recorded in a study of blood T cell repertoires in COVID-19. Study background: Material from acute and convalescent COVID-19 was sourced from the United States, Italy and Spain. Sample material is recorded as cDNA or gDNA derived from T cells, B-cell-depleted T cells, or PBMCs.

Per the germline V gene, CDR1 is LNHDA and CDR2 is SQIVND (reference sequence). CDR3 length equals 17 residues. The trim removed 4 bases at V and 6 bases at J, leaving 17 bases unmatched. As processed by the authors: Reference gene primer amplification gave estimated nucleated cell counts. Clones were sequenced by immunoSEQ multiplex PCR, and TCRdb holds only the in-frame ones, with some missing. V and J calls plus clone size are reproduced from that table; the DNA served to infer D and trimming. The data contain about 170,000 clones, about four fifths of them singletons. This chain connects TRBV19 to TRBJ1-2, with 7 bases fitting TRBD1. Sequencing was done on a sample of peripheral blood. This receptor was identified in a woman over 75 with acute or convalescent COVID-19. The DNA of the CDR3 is TGTGCCAGTAGTAACGTTTTCGCGGCAGGGGGTATGAATGGCTACACCTTC. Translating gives CASSNVFAAGGMNGYTF.